This TCR beta chain comes out of a study of blood T cells in healthy people across ages. For this clonotype: Antigen specificity is unknown.

No fewer than 7 million PBMCs went into each sample. Trimming took 1 base from V and 5 from J; bases not matched to a gene: 11. In germline, CDR1 is DFQATT, CDR2 SNEGSKA (reference sequence). This CDR3 region has 16 residues. Study results and caveats: Age showed a roughly linear inverse relationship with TCR beta diversity per million T cells.

The use of a sample-barcoded 5' primer and a J-beta primer mix characterized a second PCR of about 7 to 12 cycles. One entry per CDR3 protein results from TCRdb running MiXCR on the 5' RACE reads. Altogether 1.8 million or so distinct CDR3 sequences are present, roughly two fifths being singletons, with the ten largest covering 23%. This TCR was sampled from a human donor in good health. The specimen sequenced was blood. This rearrangement joins TRBV20-1 to TRBJ2-3; TRBD1 aligns across 8 bases. Written as DNA, the CDR3 is TGCAGTGCTAGAGGGATCCCGACAGGGGTTTTAGATACGCAGTATTTT. Amino acid sequence: CSARGIPTGVLDTQYF.